A single count supports the clone carrying this T cell receptor (beta chain). No antigen is known for it. The repertoire was sequenced with immunoSEQ multiplex PCR; TCRdb's copy has only in-frame clones and lacks some. The data contain about 130,000 clones, about nine tenths of them singletons. Between the trimmed V and J ends, which lost 5 bases and 0 bases, there was a span of 13 bases. The CDR3 has 14 amino acids. The germline V gene encodes CDR1 GTSNPN and CDR2 SVGIG (reference sequence). This record comes from a study of cytomegalovirus exposure and HLA in healthy donors. General study findings and limits: In the 120 validation repertoires, approximately 93% of cluster scores exceeded 0, per a later analysis.

The V and J genes are TRBV30 and TRBJ1-2; D may be TRBD1 (6 bases). The sample taken for sequencing was PBMCs. The TCR was taken from a woman under 30 in good health and CMV-seronegative. CDR3 coding DNA: TGTGCCTGGGAGGACAGTCCCACTAACTATGGCTACACCTTC. Residues: CAWEDSPTNYGYTF.